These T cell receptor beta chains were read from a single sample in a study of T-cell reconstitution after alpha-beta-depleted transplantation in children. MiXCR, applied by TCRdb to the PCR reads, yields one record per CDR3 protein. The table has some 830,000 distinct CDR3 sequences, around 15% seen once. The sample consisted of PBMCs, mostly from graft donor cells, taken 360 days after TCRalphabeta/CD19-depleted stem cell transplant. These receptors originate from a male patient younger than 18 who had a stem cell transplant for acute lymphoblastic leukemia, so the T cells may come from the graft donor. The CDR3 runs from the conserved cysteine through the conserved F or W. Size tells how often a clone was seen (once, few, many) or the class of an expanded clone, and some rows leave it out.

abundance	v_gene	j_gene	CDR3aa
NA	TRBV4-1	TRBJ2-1	CASSQAGTGVFTGAGNEQFF
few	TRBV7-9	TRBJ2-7	CASSLVLGKAFVQYF
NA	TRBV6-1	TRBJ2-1	CASTWNREQFF
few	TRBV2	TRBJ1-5	CASSDGLLNQPQHF
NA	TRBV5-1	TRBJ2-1	CASSLLMNGRGKGNEQFF
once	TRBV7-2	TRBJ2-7	CASSLNSGGPYEQYF
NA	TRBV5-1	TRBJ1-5	CASSRDAGIQPQHF
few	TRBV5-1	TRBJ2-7	CASSFANRGYEQYF
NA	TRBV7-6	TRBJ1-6	CASSLGDRGPESLNSPLHF
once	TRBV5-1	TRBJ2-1	CASSLNIKILSRLAGVDEQFF
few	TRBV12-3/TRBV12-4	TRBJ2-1	CASTLDSRGQFF
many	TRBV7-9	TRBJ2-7	CASSPLRASGAYEQYF
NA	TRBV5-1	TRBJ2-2	CASSLYKSGPNTGELFF
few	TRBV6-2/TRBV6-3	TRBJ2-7	CASSYSASYTSGSRGEQYF
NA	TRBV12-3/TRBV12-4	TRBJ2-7	CASSHLLAPCEQYF
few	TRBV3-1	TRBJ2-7	CASCLGVSTNYEQYF
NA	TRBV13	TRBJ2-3	CASSIGLAQYF
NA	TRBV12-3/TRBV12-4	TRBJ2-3	CASTRGADTQYF
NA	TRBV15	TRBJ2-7	CATSSDQAGVKTYEQYF
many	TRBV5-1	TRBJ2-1	CASSLEVGRAYNEQFF
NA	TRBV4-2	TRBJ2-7	CASSLLETRGHEQYF
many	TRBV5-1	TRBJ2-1	CASSPDRGLASYNEQFF
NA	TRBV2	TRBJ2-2	CASTGGRNTGKLFF
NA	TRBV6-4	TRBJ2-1	CASSHRTGGQDEQFF
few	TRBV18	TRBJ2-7	CASSPVTGTGHYEQYF
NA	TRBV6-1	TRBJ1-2	CASSEPGQGVIGYTF
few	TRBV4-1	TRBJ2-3	CASSQEGGGSSDTQYF
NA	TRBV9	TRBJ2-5	CASSPWTVAETQYF